The clone carrying this TCR beta chain turned up a few times. Its specificity is unknown. Germline V gene data show CDR1 as SGHRS and CDR2 as YFSETQ. This CDR3 contains 17 residues. Trimming stripped 3 bases from V and 7 bases from J, with 20 bases between. The record originates from a study of T-cell memory formation after mild COVID-19. Whole-study findings and limits: While clones contracting from day 15 to 85 were balanced between CD4 and CD8, later expanders leaned CD4+. Whether day 37 second-wave clones are SARS-CoV-2-specific was not confirmed.

Using constant-segment primers, 5'RACE produced TCR alpha and TCR beta cDNA libraries carrying sample barcodes and UMIs. TCRdb analysed the 5' RACE reads with MiXCR anew, one entry per CDR3 protein. The sample records roughly 370,000 distinct CDR3 sequences, approximately 16% being singletons. The clonotype originates from a man younger than 35 who had mild COVID-19 (a few samples of this study predate the infection). Cell type and time point are not known. Material for sequencing was PBMCs or a T cell subset sorted from them (not recorded which). The chain joins TRBV5-1 to TRBJ1-6; the D gene is possibly TRBD1 (6 bases). The CDR3 spells CASSSKPQGPGNSPLHF. The CDR3 nucleotides are TGCGCCAGCAGCTCGAAACCCCAGGGGCCAGGGAATTCACCCCTCCACTTT.